Listed below are T cell receptor beta chains from one sample, sequenced in a study of cytomegalovirus exposure and HLA in healthy donors. TCRdb's table, derived via immunoSEQ multiplex PCR, lists solely in-frame clones and lacks some. The table shows some 110,000 clones, with roughly 80% occurring only once. The sample taken for sequencing was PBMCs. The receptors come from a man between 25 and 39 years old in good health and CMV-seronegative. CDR3s include the opening cysteine and the closing phenylalanine or tryptophan. Where a row states a size, it is once, few, many or the class of an expanded clone; other rows omit it.

clone_size | j_call | v_call | cdr3_aa
once | TRBJ1-1 | TRBV5-4 | CASSRPGTEIMNTEAFF
. | TRBJ2-4 | TRBV5-1 | CASSLAGSADKNSQYF
few | TRBJ2-7 | TRBV15 | CATSKAGAGVPSYEQYF
few | TRBJ1-4 | TRBV5-1 | CASSLGSGAQEKLFF
. | TRBJ2-2 | TRBV27 | CASSSYRGLNTGELFF
. | TRBJ1-1 | TRBV28 | CASSRTGSNTEAFF
. | TRBJ1-6 | TRBV11-2 | CASSPNTGPYSPLHF
. | TRBJ1-2 | TRBV20-1 | CSASRTGSYTF
. | TRBJ1-1 | TRBV6-5 | CASSQQSIEGSEAFF
medium-sized | TRBJ1-6 | TRBV25-1 | CASSEASSPLHF
. | TRBJ2-7 | TRBV28 | CASSPRQGLVYYEQYF
. | TRBJ2-1 | TRBV7-2 | CASSVRDRGLEQFF
. | TRBJ2-7 | TRBV11-2 | CASSLWTGSSYEQYF
. | TRBJ1-1 | TRBV18 | CASSPGQDKAFF
. | TRBJ1-1 | TRBV5-1 | CASSLVGDTEAFF
. | TRBJ2-5 | TRBV2 | CASRVTSWEETQYF
once | TRBJ1-1 | TRBV6-5 | CASSYSGGNTEAFF
. | TRBJ1-6 | TRBV5-1 | CASSFEDNEESPLHF
. | TRBJ2-5 | TRBV9 | CASSGSGGRKETQYF
. | TRBJ2-4 | TRBV5-6 | CASRGTGEGNIQYF
. | TRBJ1-5 | TRBV10-2 | CASSELGLNQPQHF
. | TRBJ2-7 | TRBV7-9 | CASSLAGSGNEQYF
. | TRBJ1-6 | TRBV4-1 | CASSVRDRDSPLHF
. | TRBJ1-2 | TRBV5-1 | CASSGGLFGYTF
. | TRBJ2-2 | TRBV5-1 | CASSLNTGGTGNTGELFF
. | TRBJ1-1 | TRBV5-4 | CASSLPKGQNTEAFF
. | TRBJ2-3 | TRBV5-8 | CASSWADTTDTQYF
. | TRBJ2-1 | TRBV27 | CASSLYSGGPTSYNEQFF
. | TRBJ2-7 | TRBV5-1 | CASSPRRQGAYEQYF
few | TRBJ1-2 | TRBV11-2 | CASSSFKGVYYGYTF
. | TRBJ2-5 | TRBV28 | CASSYPGTTGETQYF
. | TRBJ2-3 | TRBV28 | CASSPPRQGEFSTDTQYF
. | TRBJ1-4 | TRBV6-1 | CASSGITGGGNEKLFF
. | TRBJ2-5 | TRBV5-1 | CASSTAGTGGETQYF
. | TRBJ2-6 | TRBV2 | CASSDRVSGSGANGLTF
. | TRBJ1-3 | TRBV7-9 | CASSLASTLPRDTIYF
. | TRBJ2-3 | TRBV11-2 | CASSQLAGSTDTQYF
. | TRBJ1-2 | TRBV4-3 | CASSRTGGVGYTF
. | TRBJ2-3 | TRBV6-5 | CASRSPWGETDTQYF
. | TRBJ2-5 | TRBV7-2 | CASSSPSGYQETQYF
. | TRBJ1-6 | TRBV19 | CASATRGLASPLHF
. | TRBJ1-2 | TRBV18 | CASQPDRGTYGYTF
. | . | TRBV9 | CASSLISSGGLYEQYF
. | TRBJ2-7 | TRBV30 | CAWSVGVGGDAYEQYF
. | TRBJ1-1 | TRBV14 | CASSQPVGGKAFF
. | TRBJ2-7 | TRBV19 | CASSITLNAGIFHEQYF
. | TRBJ2-6 | TRBV7-2 | CASSRGSTISGANVLTF
. | TRBJ1-1 | TRBV11-2 | CASSLGGPNTEAFF
. | TRBJ1-2 | TRBV30 | CAWRTKGFYGYTF
. | TRBJ1-6 | TRBV18 | CASSPPQGQYNSPLHF
. | TRBJ2-7 | TRBV7-2 | CASSLDRDGEQYF
. | TRBJ2-7 | TRBV14 | CASSQVTGAWGEQYF
. | TRBJ2-1 | TRBV18 | CASSPGLAGDNEQFF